Listed here is a single T cell receptor beta chain. Its binding antigen is unknown. No base quality information exists; no much larger clone differs at one position. The entry originates in a study of CD8 T cells in ankylosing spondylitis (dated by TCRdb to 2017 to 2019). The study in broad terms: To find TCR variants linked to disease, the study profiled T cell receptor beta repertoires in ankylosing spondylitis patients and healthy donors. In total, the full study cohort was made up of 100 to 140 healthy donors and 25 to 30 ankylosing spondylitis patients. Samples of peripheral blood were taken, and for ankylosing spondylitis patients, synovial fluid was collected as well. General conclusions and limits of the study: The disease-linked clones were reported as significantly enriched in matched synovial fluid samples from ankylosing spondylitis patients. A CD8+ phenotype was shown by the disease-linked clones, which were found at relatively low frequencies in peripheral blood. Blood from ankylosing spondylitis patients appeared to be characterized by a TCR beta motif composed of several highly homologous amino acid variants. Some TCR beta motif variants had previously been reported in synovial fluid and blood of reactive arthritis patients, which suggested common disease-initiation mechanisms.

The germline V gene provides CDR1 ENHRY and CDR2 SYGVKD. The CDR3 covers 16 residues, taking in both the cysteine and the phenylalanine. The sequence is cut down to CDR3 DNA, 48 bases in frame from base 1. V sheds 0 bases and J sheds 3 bases, leaving 14 bases between their ends. TCRdb shows the sequencer as Illumina HiSeq 2500. TCR beta libraries were prepared by quantitative 5'-RACE with molecular barcodes. The authors processed their data as follows. Disease-linked TCR variants were identified with a new computational method built on a probabilistic model of VDJ rearrangement. The public reads were reanalyzed by TCRdb: fastp trimming at Q25, MiXCR alignment, in-frame beta chains only. Each CDR3 protein gets just one entry, which takes the most common genes and DNA from the rows behind it. The authors' filters were not applied to this entry. Across this sample there are some 800,000 distinct CDR3 sequences, with around 11% seen only once. Clones ranked in the top ten supply around 0.51% of the sample.

Sequencing input: blood, either unsorted or a sorted T cell fraction (not recorded which). The receptor was derived from a male donor with ankylosing spondylitis. The sequence links TRBV10-3 to TRBJ2-5; TRBD1 could be the D gene, as 5 bases match. The CDR3 region reads CAISESSWQGKETQYF. The sequenced DNA is TGTGCCATCAGTGAGTCTAGTTGGCAGGGAAAAGAGACCCAGTACTTC.